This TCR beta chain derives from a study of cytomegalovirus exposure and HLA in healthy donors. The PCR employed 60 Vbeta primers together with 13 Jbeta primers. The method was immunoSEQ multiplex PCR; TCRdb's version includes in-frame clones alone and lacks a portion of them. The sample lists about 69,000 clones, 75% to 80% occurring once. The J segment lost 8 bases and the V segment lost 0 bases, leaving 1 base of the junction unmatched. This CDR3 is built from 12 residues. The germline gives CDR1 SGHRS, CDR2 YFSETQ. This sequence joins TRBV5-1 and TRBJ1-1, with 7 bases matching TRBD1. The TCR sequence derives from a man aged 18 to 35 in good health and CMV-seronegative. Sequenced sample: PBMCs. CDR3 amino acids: CASSLVGQEAFF. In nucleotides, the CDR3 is TGCGCCAGCAGCTTGGTGGGACAGGAAGCTTTCTTT.